A selection of T cell receptor beta chains follows, all from one sample in a study of shared clonotypes between healthy human individuals. TCRdb's table, derived via immunoSEQ multiplex PCR, lists solely in-frame clones and lacks some. Among 500,000 or so clones listed, 90% to 96% were seen once. The sequenced sample was naive CD4+ T cells sorted from blood. These TCRs come from a young woman in good health. CDR3s include the opening cysteine and the closing phenylalanine or tryptophan. The D gene is left open where the match is weak. Some rows have no size entry. The others give once, few or many, or a class for an expanded clone.

>TRBD1|TRBV19|-|TRBJ2-4|15
TGTGCCAGTAGTATATGGGACAGGGAGGGGAACATTCAGTACTTC
CASSIWDREGNIQYF
>-|TRBV28|-|TRBJ2-7|14
TGTGCCAGCTCCATCCTAGCAGTCACCTACGAGCAGTACTTC
CASSILAVTYEQYF
>TRBD1|TRBV6-1|-|TRBJ1-2|15
TGTGCCAGCAGTGGCCGGACAGGAGAGAACTATGGCTACACCTTC
CASSGRTGENYGYTF
>TRBD1|TRBV5-1|-|TRBJ2-3|15
TGCGCCAGCAGCTCTAGACAGGGGGCTACAGATACGCAGTATTTT
CASSSRQGATDTQYF
>TRBD1|TRBV19|once|TRBJ2-5|15
TGTGCCAGTAGTATAGGGACAGGCACCTCAGAGACCCAGTACTTC
CASSIGTGTSETQYF
>TRBD2|TRBV10-1|-|TRBJ2-5|15
TGCGCCAGCAGTGAGTCACTAGCGGGCCAAGAGACCCAGTACTTC
CASSESLAGQETQYF
>-|TRBV2|-|TRBJ1-5|14
TGTGCCAGCAGAGGGTCTTATAGCAATCAGCCCCAGCATTTT
CASRGSYSNQPQHF
>-|TRBV4-1|-|TRBJ1-1|15
TGCGCCAGCAGCCAACTTTTCGGGCCGAACACTGAAGCTTTCTTT
CASSQLFGPNTEAFF
>TRBD2|TRBV4-1|-|TRBJ2-3|15
TGCGCCAGCAGCCAGACCGGGACTAGCGGCGATACGCAGTATTTT
CASSQTGTSGDTQYF
>-|TRBV9|-|TRBJ2-3|14
TGTGCCAGCAGCGTAAGTGGGAGTACAGATACGCAGTATTTT
CASSVSGSTDTQYF
>TRBD2|TRBV5-4|-|TRBJ2-7|17
TGTGCCAGCAGCTTGGAGGTACTAGCGGGGAACTCCTACGAGCAGTACTTC
CASSLEVLAGNSYEQYF
>TRBD2|TRBV4-1|-|TRBJ2-2|16
TGCGCCAGCAGCCAAGGGGGCGGGAGGAACACCGGGGAGCTGTTTTTT
CASSQGGGRNTGELFF
>TRBD1|TRBV6-5|few|TRBJ1-1|12
TGTGCCAGCAGCCTCCGACAGGGCGAAGCTTTCTTT
CASSLRQGEAFF
>-|TRBV2|-|TRBJ1-2|13
TGTGCCAGCAGCATTACAGGAAACTATGGCTACACCTTC
CASSITGNYGYTF
>-|TRBV25-1|once|TRBJ2-5|14
TGTGCCAGCAGCCTGACACAAGGAAGGGGGACCCAGTACTTC
CASSLTQGRGTQYF
>TRBD1|TRBV27|-|TRBJ1-5|15
TGTGCCAGCAGCCGGGGACAGGGGGCTGTTCAGCCCCAGCATTTT
CASSRGQGAVQPQHF
>-|TRBV27|-|TRBJ1-1|16
TGTGCCAGCAGTTTGTTCGGCAGGGGTTTGGTCACTGAAGCTTTCTTT
CASSLFGRGLVTEAFF
>-|TRBV7-2|-|TRBJ2-7|14
TGTGCCAGCAGCTCTAGCGACCTGAGCTACGAGCAGTACTTC
CASSSSDLSYEQYF
>-|TRBV6-6|-|TRBJ2-2|13
TGTGCCAGCAGTTACAGGGGAGCCGGGGAGCTGTTTTTT
CASSYRGAGELFF
>TRBD2|TRBV28|-|TRBJ2-7|15
TGTGCCAGCAGTGGCCCCCCGGGAGGGTCCTACGAGCAGTACTTC
CASSGPPGGSYEQYF
>TRBD2|TRBV19|-|TRBJ2-3|15
TGTGCCAGTAGTATAGGGGCGGGAGAGAAAGATACGCAGTATTTT
CASSIGAGEKDTQYF
>TRBD2|TRBV28|-|TRBJ2-7|16
TGTGCCAGCAGTTTAACCGGGACTAGCGGAGTCTACGAGCAGTACTTC
CASSLTGTSGVYEQYF
>TRBD1|TRBV28|-|TRBJ2-7|15
TGTGCCAGCAGGTACCTGACAGGGAAAGCCTACGAGCAGTACTTC
CASRYLTGKAYEQYF